Listed below are T cell receptor beta chains from one sample, sequenced in a study of early T cells in non-severe SARS-CoV-2 infection. TCRdb passed the 5' RACE reads through MiXCR, listing each CDR3 protein once. The sample consists of 30,000 to 40,000 distinct CDR3 sequences, 6% to 8% of them appearing once. This material consisted of whole blood, taken at baseline. The receptors here all came from an adult who was a healthcare worker with PCR-confirmed SARS-CoV-2 infection or an uninfected control (not recorded which). Each CDR3 is given without its conserved first and last residue. Some rows have no size entry. The others give once, few or many, or a class for an expanded clone.

J gene | CDR3 length | V gene | clone size | CDR3 protein
TRBJ1-2 | 11 | TRBV19 | many | ASSYTRNYGYT
TRBJ1-1 | 12 | TRBV27 | few | ASSLNSMNTEAF
TRBJ2-1 | 8 | TRBV20-1 | few | SASLVEQF
TRBJ2-7 | 12 | TRBV28 | - | ASSPGHLSYEQY
TRBJ2-2 | 14 | TRBV20-1 | few | SAAVADIGYTGELF
TRBJ2-7 | 14 | TRBV18 | - | ASSPSRTGVSYEQY
TRBJ1-3 | 14 | TRBV9 | many | ASSVGGTGSRNTIY
TRBJ2-3 | 12 | TRBV10-3 | many | ATGLAGWIDTQY
TRBJ1-2 | 9 | TRBV20-1 | few | SVTTGDGYT
TRBJ2-7 | 11 | TRBV20-1 | many | SAGSGRADEQY
TRBJ1-3 | 11 | TRBV3-1 | many | ASRPLSGNTIY
TRBJ2-7 | 11 | TRBV20-1 | few | SAVAGGTYEQY
TRBJ2-7 | 13 | TRBV9 | many | ASSVGVAGGGEQY
TRBJ2-1 | 13 | TRBV21-1 | many | ASSRDSRTYNEQF
TRBJ1-2 | 13 | TRBV2 | many | ASSELWTGLRGYT
TRBJ2-5 | 10 | TRBV27 | - | ASSSQGGTQY
TRBJ1-5 | 13 | TRBV12-3/TRBV12-4 | few | ASSFGDRASQPQH
TRBJ2-1 | 15 | TRBV7-9 | many | ASSATIGGQGYNEQF
TRBJ2-3 | 13 | TRBV30 | many | AWSATGQGTDTQY
TRBJ2-2 | 14 | TRBV11-2 | - | ASSGSGRRGTGELF
TRBJ2-7 | 11 | TRBV28 | - | ASTGAHSYEQY
TRBJ2-7 | 11 | TRBV5-4 | - | ASSLTGGYEQY
TRBJ2-7 | 10 | TRBV12-3/TRBV12-4 | many | ASSLMQDTQY
TRBJ2-1 | 12 | TRBV18 | many | ASSPSSVANEQF
TRBJ1-2 | 12 | TRBV29-1 | many | SVETLGSFYGYT
TRBJ2-1 | 13 | TRBV12-3/TRBV12-4 | few | ASSQIAGVVHEQF